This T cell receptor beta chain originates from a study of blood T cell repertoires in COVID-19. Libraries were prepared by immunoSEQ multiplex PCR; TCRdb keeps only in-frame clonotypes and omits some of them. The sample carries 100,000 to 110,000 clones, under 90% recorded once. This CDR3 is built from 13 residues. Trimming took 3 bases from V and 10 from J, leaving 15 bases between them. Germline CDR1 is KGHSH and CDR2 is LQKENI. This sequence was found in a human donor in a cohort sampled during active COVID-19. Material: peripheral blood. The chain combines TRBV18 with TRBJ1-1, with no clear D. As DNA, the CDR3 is TGTGCCAGCTCACCGGCGGGATCCAGCCCAGCTTTCTTT. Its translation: CASSPAGSSPAFF. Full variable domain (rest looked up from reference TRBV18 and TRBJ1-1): NAGVMQNPRHLVRRRGQEARLRCSPMKGHSHVYWYRQLPEEGLKFMVYLQKENIIDESGMPKERFSAEFPKEGPSILRIQQVVRGDSAAYFCASSPAGSSPAFFGQGTRLTVV.